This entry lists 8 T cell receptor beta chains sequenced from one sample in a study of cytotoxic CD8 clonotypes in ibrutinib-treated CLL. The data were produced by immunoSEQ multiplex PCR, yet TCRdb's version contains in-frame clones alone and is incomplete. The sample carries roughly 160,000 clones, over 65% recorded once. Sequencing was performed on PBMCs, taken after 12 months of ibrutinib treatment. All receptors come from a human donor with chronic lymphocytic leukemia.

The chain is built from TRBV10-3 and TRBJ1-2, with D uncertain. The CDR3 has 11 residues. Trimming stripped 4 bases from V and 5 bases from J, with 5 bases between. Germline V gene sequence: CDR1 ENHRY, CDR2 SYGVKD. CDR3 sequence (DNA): TGTGCCATCAGTGCAGAATATGGCTACACCTTC. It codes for CAISAEYGYTF.

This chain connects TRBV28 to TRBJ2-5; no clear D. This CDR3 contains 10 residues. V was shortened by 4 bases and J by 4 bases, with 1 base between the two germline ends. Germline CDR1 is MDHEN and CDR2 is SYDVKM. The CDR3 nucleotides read TGTGCCAGCAGTTCAGAGACCCAGTACTTC. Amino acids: CASSSETQYF.

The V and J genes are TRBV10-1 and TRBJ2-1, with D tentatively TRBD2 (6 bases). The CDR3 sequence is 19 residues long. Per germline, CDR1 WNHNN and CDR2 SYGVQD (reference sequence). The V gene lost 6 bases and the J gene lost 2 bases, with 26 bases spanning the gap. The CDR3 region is CASRPLGLLGEDPYNEQFF. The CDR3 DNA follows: TGCGCCAGCAGACCGTTAGGACTCCTAGGGGAGGACCCCTACAATGAGCAGTTCTTC.

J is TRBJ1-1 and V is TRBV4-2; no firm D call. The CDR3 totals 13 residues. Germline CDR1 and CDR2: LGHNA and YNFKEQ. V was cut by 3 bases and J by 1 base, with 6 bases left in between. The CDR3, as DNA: TGTGCCAGCAGCCAGAACAGGAACACTGAAGCTTTCTTT. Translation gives CASSQNRNTEAFF.

In DNA form, the CDR3 reads TGTGCCAGCAGCGTTGGGGACAGCTCAAACACTGAAGCTTTCTTT. It yields the protein CASSVGDSSNTEAFF. The genes are TRBV9 and TRBJ1-1, with TRBD1 matching 7 bases. V shed 2 bases and J 2 bases; nucleotides not matched to a gene: 6. The CDR3 loop spans 15 amino acids. Germline assignment: CDR1 SGDLS and CDR2 YYNGEE.

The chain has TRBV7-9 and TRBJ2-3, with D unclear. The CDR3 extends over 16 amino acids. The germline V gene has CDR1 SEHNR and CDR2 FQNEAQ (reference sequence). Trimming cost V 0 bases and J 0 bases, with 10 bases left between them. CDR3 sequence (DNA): TGTGCCAGCAGCTTAGCCGGCCACGTTAGCACAGATACGCAGTATTTT. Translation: CASSLAGHVSTDTQYF.

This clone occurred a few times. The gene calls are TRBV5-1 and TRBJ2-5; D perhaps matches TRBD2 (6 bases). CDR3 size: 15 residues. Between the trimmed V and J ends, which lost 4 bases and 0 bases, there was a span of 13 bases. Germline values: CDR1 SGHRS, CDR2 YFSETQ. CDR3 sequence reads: CASSQGRGYQETQYF. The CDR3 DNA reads TGCGCCAGCAGCCAGGGCCGGGGGTACCAAGAGACCCAGTACTTC.

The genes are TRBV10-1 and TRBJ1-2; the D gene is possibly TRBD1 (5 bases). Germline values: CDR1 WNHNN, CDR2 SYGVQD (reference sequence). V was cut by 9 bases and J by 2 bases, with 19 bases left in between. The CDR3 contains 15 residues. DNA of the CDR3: TGCGCCAGAAAGCTACCGGGACGGGTGAACTATGGCTACACCTTC. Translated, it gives CARKLPGRVNYGYTF.